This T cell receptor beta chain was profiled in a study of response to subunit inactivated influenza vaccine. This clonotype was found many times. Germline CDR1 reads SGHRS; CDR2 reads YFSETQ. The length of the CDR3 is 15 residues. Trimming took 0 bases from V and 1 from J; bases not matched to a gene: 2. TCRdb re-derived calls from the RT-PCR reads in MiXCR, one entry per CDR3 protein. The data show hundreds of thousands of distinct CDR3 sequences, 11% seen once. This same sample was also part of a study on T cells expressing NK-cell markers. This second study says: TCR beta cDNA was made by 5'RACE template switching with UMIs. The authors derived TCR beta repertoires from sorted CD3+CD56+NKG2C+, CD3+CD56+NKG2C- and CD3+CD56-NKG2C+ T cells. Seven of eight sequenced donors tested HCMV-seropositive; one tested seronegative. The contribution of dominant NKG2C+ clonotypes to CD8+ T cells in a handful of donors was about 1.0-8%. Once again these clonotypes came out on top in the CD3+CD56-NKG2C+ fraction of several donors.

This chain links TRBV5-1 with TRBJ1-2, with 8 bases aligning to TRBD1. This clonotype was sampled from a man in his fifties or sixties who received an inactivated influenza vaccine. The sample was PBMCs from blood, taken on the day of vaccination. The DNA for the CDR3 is TGCGCCAGCAGCTTGGGACAGGGGATTAACTATGGCTACACCTTC. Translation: CASSLGQGINYGYTF. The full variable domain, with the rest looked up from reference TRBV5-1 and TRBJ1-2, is KAGVTQTPRYLIKTRGQQVTLSCSPISGHRSVSWYQQTPGQGLQFLFEYFSETQRNKGNFPGRFSGRQFSNSRSEMNVSTLELGDSALYLCASSLGQGINYGYTFGSGTRLTVV.